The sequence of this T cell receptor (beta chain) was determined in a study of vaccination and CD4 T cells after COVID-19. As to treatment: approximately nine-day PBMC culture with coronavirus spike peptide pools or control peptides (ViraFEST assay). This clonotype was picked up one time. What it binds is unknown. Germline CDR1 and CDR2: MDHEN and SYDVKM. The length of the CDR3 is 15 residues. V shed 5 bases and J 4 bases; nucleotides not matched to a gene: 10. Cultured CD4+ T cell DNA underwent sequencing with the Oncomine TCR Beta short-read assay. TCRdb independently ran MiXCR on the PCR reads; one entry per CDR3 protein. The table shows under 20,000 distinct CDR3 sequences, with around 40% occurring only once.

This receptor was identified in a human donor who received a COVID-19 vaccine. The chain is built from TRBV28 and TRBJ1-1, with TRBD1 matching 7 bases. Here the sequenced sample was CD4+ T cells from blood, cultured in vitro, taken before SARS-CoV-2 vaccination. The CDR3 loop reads CASSRLGGASTEAFF. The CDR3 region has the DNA TGTGCCAGCAGTCGGTTAGGGGGCGCGTCCACTGAAGCTTTCTTT.